The entry below describes one TCR beta chain. Its cognate antigen has yet to be identified. Qualities for individual bases were not recorded, and no much larger clone is one base off. The record originates from a study of cytomegalovirus exposure and HLA in healthy donors (dated by TCRdb to about 2017). Looking at the study overall: According to a later analysis, the 120 or so validation repertoires were produced on the same platform as the 666 repertoires of the first cohort. Along with the roughly 670-subject first cohort, a separate validation cohort of approximately 110 different subjects was used. To predict cytomegalovirus infection status, the study brought together high-throughput TCR immunosequencing, statistical association of individual TCRs with disease status, and machine learning. The study aimed to test whether signatures of past pathogen exposure could be identified by cataloging public T cell receptors.

Separate from the approximately 700-subject first cohort, the validation cohort of roughly 120 subjects was the group to which the donors belonged. From its cysteine to its phenylalanine, the CDR3 spans 13 amino acids. The read is trimmed to its CDR3 DNA, 39 bases read in frame from base 1. According to the germline V gene, CDR1 reads MGHRA and CDR2 reads YSYEKL. V and J lose 4 bases and 7 bases, and a span of 10 bases separates them. Preparation of the library involved the immunoSEQ multiplex PCR assay. Turning to the authors' computational methods: A statistical classification framework was built for diagnosing cytomegalovirus status from the catalog of TCR beta chain sequences. Not all clones reach the TCRdb copy of this immuneACCESS table, which keeps in-frame sequences only. Checked studies attribute under half of the gap to unresolved V genes and leave the rest unexplained. V and J calls and clone size follow that table, whereas D and trimming were derived from the DNA. This sample comprises 180,000 or so clones, approximately 86% of them detected only once. Jointly, the top ten make up around 7.2% of the sample.

The investigation overall reported the following: It was suggested by the authors that the approach could potentially be generalized to other disease states and immunological phenotypes. In both the original and validation cohorts, the classifier was reported to diagnose cytomegalovirus status with high specificity and sensitivity. In a later analysis, TCRs clustered in the first cohort were found to also tend to co-occur in the roughly 120 validation repertoires, with roughly 93% of cluster scores above 0. A few of the identified cytomegalovirus-associated TCR beta chains were confirmed in vitro to be specific for cytomegalovirus antigens. All 120 or so repertoires were used to score co-occurrence in the validation cohort in a later analysis, because that analysis had no HLA typing for the cohort. The study gave a list of 150 to 200 TCR beta chains associated with cytomegalovirus. While some public TCRs were present in many individuals, most TCR sequences turned up only very rarely across donors.

The V gene is TRBV4-1 and the J gene is TRBJ2-2, with a tentative D gene TRBD2 over 5 matching bases. What was sequenced was PBMCs. The sequence came from a man aged 25 to 40 in good health and CMV-seropositive. The CDR3 here reads CASSPLGVGELFF. The DNA reads as follows: TGCGCCAGCAGCCCACTAGGAGTCGGGGAGCTGTTTTTT.